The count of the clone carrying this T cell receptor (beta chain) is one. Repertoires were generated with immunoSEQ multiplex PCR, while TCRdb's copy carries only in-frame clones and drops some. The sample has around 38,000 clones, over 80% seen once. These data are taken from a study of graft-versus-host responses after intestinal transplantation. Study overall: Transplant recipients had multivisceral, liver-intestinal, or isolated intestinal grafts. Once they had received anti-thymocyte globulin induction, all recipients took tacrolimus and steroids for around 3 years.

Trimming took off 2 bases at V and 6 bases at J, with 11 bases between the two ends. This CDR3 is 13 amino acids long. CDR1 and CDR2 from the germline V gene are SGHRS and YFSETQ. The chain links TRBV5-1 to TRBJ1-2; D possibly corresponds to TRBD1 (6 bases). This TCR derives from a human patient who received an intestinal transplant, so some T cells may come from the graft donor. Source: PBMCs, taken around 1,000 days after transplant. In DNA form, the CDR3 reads TGCGCCAGCAGCTTACAGGGAATGCATGGCTACACCTTC. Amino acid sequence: CASSLQGMHGYTF.